This T cell receptor (beta chain) was retrieved from a study of monozygotic twins with cystic fibrosis. Looking at the study overall: With around 14 PCR cycles, barcoded libraries came from around 3 micrograms of fragmented DNA. Study-wide findings and caveats: J usage was most co-twin-similar in 8 of 16 pairs, V in 13. Nucleotide-identical clonotype sharing was significantly higher within monozygotic CF twin pairs than between unrelated CF individuals. Shared CDR3 numbers were not associated with age, concordance or severity.

With regard to this clone: The antigen remains undetermined.

This CDR3 has 14 amino acids. The germline gives CDR1 SQVTM, CDR2 ANQGSEA. V lost 7 bases to trimming and J lost 2 bases; unmatched junction nucleotides: 10. Profiling relied on immunoSEQ multiplex PCR, and the TCRdb table lists in-frame clones only, not all of them. The data hold more than 15,000 clones, with about 90% observed a single time. The V gene is TRBV29-1, the J gene TRBJ2-7; TRBD1 aligns across 8 bases. The sequencing input was blood. The receptor's source is a girl aged 2 to 9 with cystic fibrosis. The CDR3 DNA sequence: TGCAGCGCCCTGACAGGGGAGGTTCCCTACGAGCAGTACTTC. It specifies CSALTGEVPYEQYF.